The rows below give T cell receptor beta chains drawn from one sample of a study of shared clonotypes between healthy human individuals. Assay: immunoSEQ multiplex PCR; the TCRdb copy retains only in-frame clones and omits some. The sample gives roughly 1,000,000 clones, about 84% of which show up once; 0.55% to 0.7% is in the top ten. The sequenced sample consisted of memory CD4+ T cells from PBMCs. The source of these receptors is a man aged 18 to 29 in good health. Some clones in this sample may be carry-over from other donors' samples. CDR3s include the opening cysteine and the closing phenylalanine or tryptophan. A D gene is named only where the DNA matches it firmly. The size entry is marked missing in some rows and otherwise reads once, few, many or a size class.

clone_size,d_call,j_call,v_call,cdr3_nt,cdr3_aa
-,-,TRBJ1-3,TRBV6-8,TGTGCCAGCGCACTAGACAGCTCTGGAAACACCATATATTTT,CASALDSSGNTIYF
-,-,TRBJ2-3,TRBV28,TGTGCCAGCCCCCCGCCTGGGGGGAGCACAGATACGCAGTATTTT,CASPPPGGSTDTQYF
-,-,TRBJ2-1,TRBV20-1,TGCAGTGCCGTGTACAATGAGCAGTTCTTC,CSAVYNEQFF
few,-,TRBJ2-1,TRBV7-9,TGTGCCAGCAGCTTATTGACTCCCCTCAATATCGAGCAGTTCTTC,CASSLLTPLNIEQFF
-,-,TRBJ1-1,TRBV19,TGTGCCAGTAGTAACCGGCCTCCCCGAAACACTGAAGCTTTCTTT,CASSNRPPRNTEAFF
-,-,TRBJ2-7,TRBV6-5,TGTGCCAGCAGTTACCGCTCAGGATCGATCTACGAGCAGTACTTC,CASSYRSGSIYEQYF
-,-,TRBJ2-7,TRBV7-9,TGTGCCAGCAGCTCCTGGGGGGCGTATGACGAGCAGTACTTC,CASSSWGAYDEQYF
-,TRBD1,TRBJ2-7,TRBV29-1,TGCAGCGTTGAATTTCAGGGGGCTTCCTACGAGCAGTACTTC,CSVEFQGASYEQYF
-,-,TRBJ2-5,TRBV28,TGTGCCAGCACCACGGCCGGTAGGGGGCAAGAGACCCAGTACTTC,CASTTAGRGQETQYF
-,-,TRBJ2-7,TRBV6-5,TGTGCCAGCAGCCAACTAATAGGAGCCTACGAGCAGTACTTC,CASSQLIGAYEQYF
-,-,TRBJ1-1,TRBV29-1,TGCAGCGTTGTGGGAGAGGGCACTGAAGCTTTCTTT,CSVVGEGTEAFF
-,TRBD2,TRBJ2-5,TRBV5-5,TGTGCCAGCAGCTTACACCTAGCGGGAGGTGTGGAGACCCAGTACTTC,CASSLHLAGGVETQYF
-,TRBD1,TRBJ2-7,TRBV5-1,TGCGCCAGCAGCTTGGATCGACAGGGTACCTACGAGCAGTACTTC,CASSLDRQGTYEQYF
few,-,TRBJ2-7,TRBV6-1,TGTGCCAGCAGTGAAAAGGCTAGCGGCCAGGGGAAGCGCGAGCAGTACTTC,CASSEKASGQGKREQYF
many,TRBD2,TRBJ2-5,TRBV5-1,TGCGCCAGCAGCCCGGGACTAGGGCCGGTCGGGGAGACCCAGTACTTC,CASSPGLGPVGETQYF
-,TRBD1,TRBJ1-2,TRBV9,TGTGCCAGCAGCGTCACAGGGGACCCAGACTATGGCTACACCTTC,CASSVTGDPDYGYTF
few,-,TRBJ1-1,TRBV11-1,TGTGCCAGCAGCTTAGACGGGGACGGAGCTTTCTTT,CASSLDGDGAFF
-,-,TRBJ2-2,TRBV19,TGTGCCAGTAGTATAGTAGGGGACACCGGGGAGCTGTTTTTT,CASSIVGDTGELFF
-,TRBD2,TRBJ2-3,TRBV28,TGTGCCAGCAGTCAAGCGGGAGTTGCGGATACGCAGTATTTT,CASSQAGVADTQYF
many,-,TRBJ2-5,TRBV5-4,TGTGCCAGCAGCGTGTCAGGGGAGGAGACCCAGTACTTC,CASSVSGEETQYF
many,-,TRBJ2-1,TRBV7-2,TGTGCCAGCAGCCGAAGTAGCGAACCCTACAATGAGCAGTTCTTC,CASSRSSEPYNEQFF
-,TRBD2,TRBJ2-1,TRBV29-1,TGCAGCGTTCCTAACCCGACTAGCGACAATGAGCAGTTCTTC,CSVPNPTSDNEQFF
-,TRBD2,TRBJ2-3,TRBV5-1,TGCGCCAGCAGCTTTTACGATGGCGGGAGAATAGATACGCAGTATTTT,CASSFYDGGRIDTQYF
-,-,TRBJ2-7,TRBV11-2,TGTGCCAGCAGCTTAGTTATTGGGTTGCTGAACTACGAGCAGTACTTC,CASSLVIGLLNYEQYF
-,TRBD2,TRBJ2-3,TRBV2,TGTGCCAGCACCAATAGCGGGAATCAAGGAGATACGCAGTATTTT,CASTNSGNQGDTQYF
-,-,TRBJ1-2,TRBV6-5,TGTGCCAGCAAAGACACCGTCTATGGCTACACCTTC,CASKDTVYGYTF
-,-,TRBJ2-2,TRBV28,TGTGCCAGCAGTTCTTACAGGGCCTCGGGGTACACCGGGGAGCTGTTTTTT,CASSSYRASGYTGELFF
-,TRBD2,TRBJ2-1,TRBV11-2,TGTGCCAGCAGCCTAATAGCGGGAGCGGGCTACAATGAGCAGTTCTTC,CASSLIAGAGYNEQFF
-,TRBD1,TRBJ1-2,TRBV27,TGTGCCAGCAGTTCATGGACAGGAGGATATGGCTACACCTTC,CASSSWTGGYGYTF
-,-,TRBJ1-5,TRBV6-5,TGTGCCAGCAGTCCCCGACAGGATAGCAATCAGCCCCAGCATTTT,CASSPRQDSNQPQHF
-,-,TRBJ2-4,TRBV6-5,TGTGCCAGCAGTTATTCCGGGACACGGGGCATTCAGTACTTC,CASSYSGTRGIQYF
-,-,TRBJ1-1,TRBV6-5,TGTGCCAGCAGTTCGGCCGGGGGGGCAGTTTTT,CASSSAGGAVF
-,TRBD1,TRBJ1-3,TRBV6-6,TGTGCCAGCAGTTACTCAGGGGGCTTGGAAGGAAACACCATATATTTT,CASSYSGGLEGNTIYF
-,TRBD2,TRBJ2-5,TRBV27,TGTGCCAGCAGTAGTCCCACTAGCGGGAGCCGAGAGACCCAGTACTTC,CASSSPTSGSRETQYF
-,-,TRBJ1-3,TRBV11-2,TGTGCCAGCAGCTTAGGTTCTGCTGGAAACACCATATATTTT,CASSLGSAGNTIYF
once,TRBD2,TRBJ2-6,TRBV28,TGTGCCAGCGGGACTAGCTCTGGGGCCAACGTCCTGACCTTC,CASGTSSGANVLTF
-,TRBD2,TRBJ2-7,TRBV4-2,TGTGCCAGCAGCCAAGATAGCCTAGCGGGGCAGCAGTACTTC,CASSQDSLAGQQYF
-,TRBD2,TRBJ2-5,TRBV5-1,TGCGCCAGCAGCTTGGCCCTAGCGGGCGGAGAGACCCAGTACTTC,CASSLALAGGETQYF
-,TRBD1,TRBJ1-1,TRBV28,TGTGCCAGCAGCTCCACGTCGGGACAGGCGCCCCTGGAAGCTTTCTTT,CASSSTSGQAPLEAFF
-,-,TRBJ1-3,TRBV5-1,TGCGCCAGCAGCTTGGATTCTGGAAACACCATATATTTT,CASSLDSGNTIYF
-,-,TRBJ2-2,TRBV27,TGTGCCAGCACCCTCCAGGTTCACACCGGGGAGCTGTTTTTT,CASTLQVHTGELFF
once,-,TRBJ2-5,TRBV7-2,TGTGCCAGCAGCCCCGCGGGGAATCAAGAGACCCAGTACTTC,CASSPAGNQETQYF
-,TRBD2,TRBJ2-7,TRBV7-2,TGTGCCAGCAGCTCAAGCGGGAGAGTCTACGAGCAGTACTTC,CASSSSGRVYEQYF
-,-,TRBJ1-5,TRBV19,TGTGCCAGTAGTATCTCGGGGGGCCGAGGCAATCAGCCCCAGCATTTT,CASSISGGRGNQPQHF
-,-,TRBJ2-1,TRBV10-1,TGCGCCAGCAGTATGGACCCTAGGGAGCAGTTCTTC,CASSMDPREQFF
-,-,TRBJ1-3,TRBV7-2,TGTGCCAGCAGCTCGACACCCAACTCTGGAAACACCATATATTTT,CASSSTPNSGNTIYF
-,-,TRBJ1-2,TRBV6-1,TGTGCCAGCAGCCCCGACAGATTTTCCTATGGCTACACCTTC,CASSPDRFSYGYTF
-,-,TRBJ2-2,TRBV19,TGTGCCAGTAGTCCTAGACAGCCCCGACTGTCCGGGGAGCTGTTTTTT,CASSPRQPRLSGELFF
-,-,TRBJ2-1,TRBV6-1,TGTGCCCTAAGGGGGGCTAGCGGCGGGAATGAGCAGTTCTTC,CALRGASGGNEQFF
few,-,TRBJ2-1,TRBV4-3,TGCGCCAGCAGCCAAGTCCTAGGGTACAATGAGCAGTTCTTC,CASSQVLGYNEQFF
once,-,TRBJ2-1,TRBV29-1,TGCAGCGCCAGAGGGGGGCGGGAGTCCTACAATGAGCAGTTCTTC,CSARGGRESYNEQFF
-,TRBD1,TRBJ1-1,TRBV6-6,TGTGCCAGCAGGCCAGGGGGCCAGAACACTGAAGCTTTCTTT,CASRPGGQNTEAFF
-,TRBD2,TRBJ2-3,TRBV7-2,TGTGCCAGCAGCTTGACTAGCGGAGATACGCAGTATTTT,CASSLTSGDTQYF
-,TRBD1,TRBJ1-5,TRBV2,TGTGCCAGCAGCCGACAGGGTGGAAGGCTAGATCAGCCCCAGCATTTT,CASSRQGGRLDQPQHF
few,-,TRBJ1-5,TRBV11-2,TGTGCCAGCGGGGGCACGGGCAATCAGCCCCAGCATTTT,CASGGTGNQPQHF
-,-,TRBJ2-7,TRBV27,TGTGCCAGCAGTTTAAACGGGGCAGACGAGCAGTACTTC,CASSLNGADEQYF
-,TRBD1,TRBJ2-6,TRBV5-1,TGCGCCAGCAGCCCGGGACAGCCTGGGGCCAACGTCCTGACTTTC,CASSPGQPGANVLTF
once,-,TRBJ2-5,TRBV27,TGTGCCAGCAGTTTATCGGGAGCTGGGACCCAGTACTTC,CASSLSGAGTQYF
-,-,TRBJ2-1,TRBV7-9,TGTGCCAGCAGCTTAGTTGAACCCCAGAAGGGTGAGCAGTTCTTC,CASSLVEPQKGEQFF